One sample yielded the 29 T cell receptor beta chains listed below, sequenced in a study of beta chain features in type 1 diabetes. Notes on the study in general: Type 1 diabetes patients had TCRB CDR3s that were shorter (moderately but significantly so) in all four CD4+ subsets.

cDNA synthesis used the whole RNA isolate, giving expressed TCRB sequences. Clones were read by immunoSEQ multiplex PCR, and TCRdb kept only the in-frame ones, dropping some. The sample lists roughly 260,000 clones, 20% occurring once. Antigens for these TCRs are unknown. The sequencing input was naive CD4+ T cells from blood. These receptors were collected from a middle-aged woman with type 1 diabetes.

The CDR3 nucleotides are TGTGCCAGCAGAACCCGGGACAGCATCCACGAGCAGTACTTC. The encoded protein is CASRTRDSIHEQYF. This chain links TRBV28 with TRBJ2-7, with 7 bases fitting TRBD1. Germline values: CDR1 MDHEN, CDR2 SYDVKM. The CDR3 is made up of 14 amino acids. V trimming: 6 bases; J trimming: 5 bases; junction bases outside the gene matches: 10. The full variable domain, completed using reference TRBV28 and TRBJ2-7, is DVKVTQSSRYLVKRTGEKVFLECVQDMDHENMFWYRQDPGLGLRLIYFSYDVKMKEKGDIPEGYSVSREKKERFSLILESASTNQTSMYLCASRTRDSIHEQYFGPGTRLTVT.

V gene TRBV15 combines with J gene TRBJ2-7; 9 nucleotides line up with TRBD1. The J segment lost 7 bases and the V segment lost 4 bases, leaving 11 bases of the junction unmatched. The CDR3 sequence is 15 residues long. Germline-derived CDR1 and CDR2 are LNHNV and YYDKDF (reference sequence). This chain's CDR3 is CATSITGTGLTEQYF. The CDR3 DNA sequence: TGTGCCACCAGCATCACCGGGACAGGGCTCACGGAGCAGTACTTC.

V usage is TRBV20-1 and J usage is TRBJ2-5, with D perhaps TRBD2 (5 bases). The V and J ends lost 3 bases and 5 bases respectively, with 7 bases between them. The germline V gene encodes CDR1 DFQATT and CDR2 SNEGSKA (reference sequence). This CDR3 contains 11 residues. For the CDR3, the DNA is TGCAGTGCTAGGGAGGAGGAGACCCAGTACTTC. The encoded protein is CSAREEETQYF.

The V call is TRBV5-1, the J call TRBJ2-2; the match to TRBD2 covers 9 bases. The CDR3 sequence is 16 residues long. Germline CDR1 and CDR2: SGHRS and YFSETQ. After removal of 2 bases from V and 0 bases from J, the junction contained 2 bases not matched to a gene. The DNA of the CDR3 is TGCGCCAGCAGCTTCCTAGCGGGGACGAACACCGGGGAGCTGTTTTTT. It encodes CASSFLAGTNTGELFF. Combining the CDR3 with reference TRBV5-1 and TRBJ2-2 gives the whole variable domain KAGVTQTPRYLIKTRGQQVTLSCSPISGHRSVSWYQQTPGQGLQFLFEYFSETQRNKGNFPGRFSGRQFSNSRSEMNVSTLELGDSALYLCASSFLAGTNTGELFFGEGSRLTVL.

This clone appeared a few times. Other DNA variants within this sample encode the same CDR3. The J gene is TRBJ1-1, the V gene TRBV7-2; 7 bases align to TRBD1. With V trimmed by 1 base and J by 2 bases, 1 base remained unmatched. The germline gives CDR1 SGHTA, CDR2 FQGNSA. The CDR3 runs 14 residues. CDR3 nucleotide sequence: TGTGCCAGCAGCTTAGACAGGGGAAACACTGAAGCTTTCTTT. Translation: CASSLDRGNTEAFF.

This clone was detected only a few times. CDR3 amino acids: CASSKAGEETQYF. Written as DNA, the CDR3 is TGTGCCAGCAGCAAAGCCGGGGAGGAGACCCAGTACTTC. This chain links TRBV21-1 with TRBJ2-5; no check of the table's D call, TRBD2, against the DNA was made. TRBV21-1 corresponds to a pseudogene. The CDR3 length is 13 residues.

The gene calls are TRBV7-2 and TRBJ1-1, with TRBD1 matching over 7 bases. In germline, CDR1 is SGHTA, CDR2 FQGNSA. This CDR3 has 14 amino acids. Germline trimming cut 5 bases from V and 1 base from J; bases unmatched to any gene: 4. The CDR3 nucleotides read TGTGCCAGCAGCCCTAGGACAGGGAACACTGAAGCTTTCTTT. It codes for CASSPRTGNTEAFF.

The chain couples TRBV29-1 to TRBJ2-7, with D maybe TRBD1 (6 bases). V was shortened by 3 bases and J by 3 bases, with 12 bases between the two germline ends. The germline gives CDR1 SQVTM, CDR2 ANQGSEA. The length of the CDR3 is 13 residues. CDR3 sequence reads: CSVEGQGFYEQYF. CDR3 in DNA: TGCAGCGTTGAGGGTCAGGGGTTCTACGAGCAGTACTTC.

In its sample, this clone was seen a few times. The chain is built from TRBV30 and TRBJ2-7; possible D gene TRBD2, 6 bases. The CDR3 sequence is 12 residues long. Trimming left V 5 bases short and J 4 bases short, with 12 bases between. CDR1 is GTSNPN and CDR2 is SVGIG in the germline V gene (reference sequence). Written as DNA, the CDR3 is TGTGCCTGGTCCGGAGGGGCTTACGAGCAGTACTTC. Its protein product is CAWSGGAYEQYF.

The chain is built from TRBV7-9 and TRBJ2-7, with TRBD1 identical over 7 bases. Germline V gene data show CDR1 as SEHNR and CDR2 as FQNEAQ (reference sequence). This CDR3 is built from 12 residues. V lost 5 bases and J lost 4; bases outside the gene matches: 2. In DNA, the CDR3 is TGTGCCAGCAGCGCGGACAGGTACGAGCAGTACTTC. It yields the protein CASSADRYEQYF.

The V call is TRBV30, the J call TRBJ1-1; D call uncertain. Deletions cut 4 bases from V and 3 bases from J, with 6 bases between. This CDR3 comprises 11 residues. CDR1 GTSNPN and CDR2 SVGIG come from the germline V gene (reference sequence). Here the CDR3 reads CAWNLDTEAFF. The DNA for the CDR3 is TGTGCCTGGAACTTGGACACTGAAGCTTTCTTT.

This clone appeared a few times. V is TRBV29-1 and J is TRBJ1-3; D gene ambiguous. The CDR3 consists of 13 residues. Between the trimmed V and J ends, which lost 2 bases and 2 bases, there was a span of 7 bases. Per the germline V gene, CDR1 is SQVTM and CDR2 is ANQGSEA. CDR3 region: CSVEIPTGNTIYF. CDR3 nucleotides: TGCAGCGTTGAAATCCCCACTGGAAACACCATATATTTT.

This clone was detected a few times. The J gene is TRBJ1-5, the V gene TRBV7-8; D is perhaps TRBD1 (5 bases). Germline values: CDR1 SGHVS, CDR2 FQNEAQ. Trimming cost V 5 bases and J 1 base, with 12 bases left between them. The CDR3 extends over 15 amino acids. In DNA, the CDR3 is TGTGCCAGCAGCAGGGGACTGTCGAGCAATCAGCCCCAGCATTTT. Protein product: CASSRGLSSNQPQHF.

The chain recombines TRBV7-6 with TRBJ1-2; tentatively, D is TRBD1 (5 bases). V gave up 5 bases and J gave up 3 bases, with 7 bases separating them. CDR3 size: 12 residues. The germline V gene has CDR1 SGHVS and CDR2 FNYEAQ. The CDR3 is CASSQTDYGYTF. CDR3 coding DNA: TGTGCCAGCAGCCAGACAGACTATGGCTACACCTTC.

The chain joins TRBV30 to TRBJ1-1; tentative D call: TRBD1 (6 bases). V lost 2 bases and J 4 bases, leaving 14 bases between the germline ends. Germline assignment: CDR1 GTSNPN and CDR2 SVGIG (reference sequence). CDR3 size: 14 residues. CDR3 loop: CAWSLTGLGTEAFF. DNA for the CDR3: TGTGCCTGGAGTTTAACAGGGTTGGGCACTGAAGCTTTCTTT.

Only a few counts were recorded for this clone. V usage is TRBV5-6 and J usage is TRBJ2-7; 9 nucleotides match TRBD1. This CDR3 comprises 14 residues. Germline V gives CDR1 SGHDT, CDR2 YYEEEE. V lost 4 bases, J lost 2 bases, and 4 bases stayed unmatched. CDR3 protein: CASSRDRDTYEQYF. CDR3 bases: TGTGCCAGCAGCCGGGACAGGGACACCTACGAGCAGTACTTC.

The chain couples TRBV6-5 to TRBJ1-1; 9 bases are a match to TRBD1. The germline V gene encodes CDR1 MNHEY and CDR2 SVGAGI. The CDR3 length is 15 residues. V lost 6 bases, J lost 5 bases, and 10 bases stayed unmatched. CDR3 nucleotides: TGTGCCAGCAGCGGCCCTGGACAGGGGTCAACTGAAGCTTTCTTT. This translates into CASSGPGQGSTEAFF.

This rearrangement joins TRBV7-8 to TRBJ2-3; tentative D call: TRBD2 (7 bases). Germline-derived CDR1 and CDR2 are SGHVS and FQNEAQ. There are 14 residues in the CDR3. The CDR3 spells CVTPEGGSTDTQYF. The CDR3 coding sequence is TGTGTCACCCCGGAGGGGGGGAGCACAGATACGCAGTATTTT.

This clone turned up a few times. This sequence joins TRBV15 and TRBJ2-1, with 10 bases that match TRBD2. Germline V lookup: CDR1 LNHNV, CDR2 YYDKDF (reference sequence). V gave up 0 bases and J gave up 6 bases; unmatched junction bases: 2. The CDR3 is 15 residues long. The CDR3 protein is CATSRDRLAGNEQFF. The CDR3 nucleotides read TGTGCCACCAGCAGAGATCGACTAGCGGGCAATGAGCAGTTCTTC.

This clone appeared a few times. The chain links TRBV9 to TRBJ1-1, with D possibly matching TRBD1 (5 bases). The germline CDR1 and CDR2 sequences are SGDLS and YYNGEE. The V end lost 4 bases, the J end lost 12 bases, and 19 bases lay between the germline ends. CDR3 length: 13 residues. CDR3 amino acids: CASSLTGGSYTFF. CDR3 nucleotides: TGTGCCAGCAGCCTCACGGGGGGTTCTTATACTTTCTTT.

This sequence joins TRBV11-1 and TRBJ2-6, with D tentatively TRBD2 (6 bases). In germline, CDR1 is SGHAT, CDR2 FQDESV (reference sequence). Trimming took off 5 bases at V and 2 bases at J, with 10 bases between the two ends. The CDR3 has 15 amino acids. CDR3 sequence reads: CASSPGGAGANVLTF. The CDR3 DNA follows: TGTGCCAGCAGCCCCGGAGGGGCTGGGGCCAACGTCCTGACTTTC. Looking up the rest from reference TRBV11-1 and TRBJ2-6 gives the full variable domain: EAEVAQSPRYKITEKSQAVAFWCDPISGHATLYWYRQILGQGPELLVQFQDESVVDDSQLPKDRFSAERLKGVDSTLKIQPAELGDSAMYLCASSPGGAGANVLTFGAGSRLTVL.

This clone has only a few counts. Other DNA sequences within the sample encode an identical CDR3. The CDR3 DNA follows: TGTGCCAGCAGTTCCGGACAGCCCAATCAGCCCCAGCATTTT. Translating it yields CASSSGQPNQPQHF. The J gene is TRBJ1-5, the V gene TRBV28; TRBD1 might be the D (6 bases). Germline values: CDR1 MDHEN, CDR2 SYDVKM. This CDR3 contains 14 residues. V was cut by 4 bases and J by 3 bases, with 10 bases left in between.

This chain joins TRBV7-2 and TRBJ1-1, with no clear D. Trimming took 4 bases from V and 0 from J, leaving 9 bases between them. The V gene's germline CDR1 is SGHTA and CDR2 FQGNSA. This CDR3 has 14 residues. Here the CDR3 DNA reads TGTGCCAGCAGCTCTTGGGAGGTGAACACTGAAGCTTTCTTT. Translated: CASSSWEVNTEAFF.

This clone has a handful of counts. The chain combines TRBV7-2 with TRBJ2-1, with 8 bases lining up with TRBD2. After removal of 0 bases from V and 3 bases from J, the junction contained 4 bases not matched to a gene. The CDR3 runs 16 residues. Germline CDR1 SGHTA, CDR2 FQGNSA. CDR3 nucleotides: TGTGCCAGCAGCTTAGCGCGCCTAGCGGGCTACAATGAGCAGTTCTTC. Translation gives CASSLARLAGYNEQFF.

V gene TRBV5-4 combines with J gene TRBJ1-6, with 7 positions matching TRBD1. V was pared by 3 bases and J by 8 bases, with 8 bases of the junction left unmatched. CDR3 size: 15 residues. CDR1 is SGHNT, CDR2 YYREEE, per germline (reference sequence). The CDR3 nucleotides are TGTGCCAGCAGCTCTGGTGAGGGGGCGCATTCACCCCTCCACTTT. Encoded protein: CASSSGEGAHSPLHF. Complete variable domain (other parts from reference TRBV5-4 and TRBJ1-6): ETGVTQSPTHLIKTRGQQVTLRCSSQSGHNTVSWYQQALGQGPQFIFQYYREEENGRGNFPPRFSGLQFPNYSSELNVNALELDDSALYLCASSSGEGAHSPLHFGNGTRLTVT.

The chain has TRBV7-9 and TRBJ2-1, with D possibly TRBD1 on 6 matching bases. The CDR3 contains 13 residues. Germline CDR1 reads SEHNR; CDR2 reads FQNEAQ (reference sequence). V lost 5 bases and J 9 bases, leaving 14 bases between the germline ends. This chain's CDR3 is CASSRNRVGEQFF. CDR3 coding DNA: TGTGCCAGCAGCAGAAACAGGGTCGGTGAGCAGTTCTTC.

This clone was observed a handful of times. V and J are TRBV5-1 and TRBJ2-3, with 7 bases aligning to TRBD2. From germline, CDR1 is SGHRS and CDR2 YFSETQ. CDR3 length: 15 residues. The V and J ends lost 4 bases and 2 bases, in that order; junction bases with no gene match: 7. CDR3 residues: CASSRGGGDTDTQYF. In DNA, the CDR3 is TGCGCCAGCAGCCGGGGCGGGGGAGACACAGATACGCAGTATTTT.

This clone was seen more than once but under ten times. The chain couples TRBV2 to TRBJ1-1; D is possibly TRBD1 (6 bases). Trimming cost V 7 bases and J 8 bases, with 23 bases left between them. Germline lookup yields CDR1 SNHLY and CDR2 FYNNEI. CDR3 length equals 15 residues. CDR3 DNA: TGTGCCAGCACCCCTGGTCTCGGGGGGCGCCCGGAAGCTTTCTTT. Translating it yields CASTPGLGGRPEAFF.

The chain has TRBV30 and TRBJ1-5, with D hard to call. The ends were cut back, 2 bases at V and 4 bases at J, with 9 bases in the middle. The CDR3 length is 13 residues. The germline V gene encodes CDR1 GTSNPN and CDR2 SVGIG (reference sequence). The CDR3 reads CAWSTDPNQPQHF. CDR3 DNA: TGTGCCTGGAGTACAGATCCAAATCAGCCCCAGCATTTT.